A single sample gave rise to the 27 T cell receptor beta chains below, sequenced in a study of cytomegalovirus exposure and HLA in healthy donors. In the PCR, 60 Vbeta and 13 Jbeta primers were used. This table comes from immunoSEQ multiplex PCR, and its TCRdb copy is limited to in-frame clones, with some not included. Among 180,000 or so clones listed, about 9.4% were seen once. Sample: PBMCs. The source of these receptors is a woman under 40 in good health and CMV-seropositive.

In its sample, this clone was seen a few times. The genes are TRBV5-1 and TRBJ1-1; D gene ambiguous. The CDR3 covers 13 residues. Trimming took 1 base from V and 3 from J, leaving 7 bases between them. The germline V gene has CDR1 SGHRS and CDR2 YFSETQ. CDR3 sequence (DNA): TGCGCCAGCAGCTTGACCCGGGACACTGAAGCTTTCTTT. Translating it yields CASSLTRDTEAFF.

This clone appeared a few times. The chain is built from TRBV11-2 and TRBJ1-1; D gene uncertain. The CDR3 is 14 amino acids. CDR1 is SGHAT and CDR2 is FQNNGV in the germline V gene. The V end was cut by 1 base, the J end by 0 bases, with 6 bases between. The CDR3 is CASSLVSLNTEAFF. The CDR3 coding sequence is TGTGCCAGCAGCTTAGTCAGTTTGAACACTGAAGCTTTCTTT.

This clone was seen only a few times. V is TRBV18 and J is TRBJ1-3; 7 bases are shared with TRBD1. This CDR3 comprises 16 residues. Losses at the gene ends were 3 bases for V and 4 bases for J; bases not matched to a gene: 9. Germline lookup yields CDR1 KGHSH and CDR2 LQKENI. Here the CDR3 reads CASSPQGVLTGNTIYF. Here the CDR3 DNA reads TGTGCCAGCTCACCCCAGGGGGTTTTGACCGGAAACACCATATATTTT.

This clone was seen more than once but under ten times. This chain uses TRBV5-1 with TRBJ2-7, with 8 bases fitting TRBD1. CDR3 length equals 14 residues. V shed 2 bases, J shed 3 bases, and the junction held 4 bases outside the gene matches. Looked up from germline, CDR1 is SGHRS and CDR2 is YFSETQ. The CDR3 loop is CASSLYRGNYEQYF. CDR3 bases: TGCGCCAGCAGCTTATACAGGGGGAACTACGAGCAGTACTTC. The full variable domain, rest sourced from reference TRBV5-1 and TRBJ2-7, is KAGVTQTPRYLIKTRGQQVTLSCSPISGHRSVSWYQQTPGQGLQFLFEYFSETQRNKGNFPGRFSGRQFSNSRSEMNVSTLELGDSALYLCASSLYRGNYEQYFGPGTRLTVT.

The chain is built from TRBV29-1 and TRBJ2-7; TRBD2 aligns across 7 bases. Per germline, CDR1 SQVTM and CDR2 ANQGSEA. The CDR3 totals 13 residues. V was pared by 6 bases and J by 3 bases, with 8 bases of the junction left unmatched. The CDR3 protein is CSVVSWTSYEQYF. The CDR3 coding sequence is TGCAGCGTAGTTTCCTGGACTAGCTACGAGCAGTACTTC.

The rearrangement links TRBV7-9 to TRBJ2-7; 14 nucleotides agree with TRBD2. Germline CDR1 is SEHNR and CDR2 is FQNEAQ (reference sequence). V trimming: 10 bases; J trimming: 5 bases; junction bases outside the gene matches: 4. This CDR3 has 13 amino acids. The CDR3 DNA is TGTGCCATCACGGGACTAGCGGGAGACGAGCAGTACTTC. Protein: CAITGLAGDEQYF.

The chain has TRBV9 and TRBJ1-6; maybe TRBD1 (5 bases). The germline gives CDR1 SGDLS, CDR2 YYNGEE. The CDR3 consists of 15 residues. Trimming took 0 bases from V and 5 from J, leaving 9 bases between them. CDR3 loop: CASSVVSGNNSPLHF. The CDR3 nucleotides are TGTGCCAGCAGCGTAGTATCAGGGAATAATTCACCCCTCCACTTT.

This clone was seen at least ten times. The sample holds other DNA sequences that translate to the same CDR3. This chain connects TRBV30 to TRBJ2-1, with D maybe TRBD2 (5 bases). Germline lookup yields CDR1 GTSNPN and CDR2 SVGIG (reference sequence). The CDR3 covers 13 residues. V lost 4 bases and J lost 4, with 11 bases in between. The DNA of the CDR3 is TGTGCCTGGACCCCCTCGGGGTACAATGAGCAGTTCTTC. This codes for CAWTPSGYNEQFF.

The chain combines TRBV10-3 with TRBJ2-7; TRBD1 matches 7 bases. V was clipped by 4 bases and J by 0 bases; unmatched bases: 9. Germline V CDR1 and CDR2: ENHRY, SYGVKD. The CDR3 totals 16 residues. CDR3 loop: CAISGSGTASSYEQYF. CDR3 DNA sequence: TGTGCCATCAGTGGATCCGGGACAGCGTCCTCCTACGAGCAGTACTTC.

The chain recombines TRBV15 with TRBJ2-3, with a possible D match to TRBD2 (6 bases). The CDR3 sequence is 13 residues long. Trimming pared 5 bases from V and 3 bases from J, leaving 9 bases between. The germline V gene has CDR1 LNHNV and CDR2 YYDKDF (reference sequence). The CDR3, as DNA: TGTGCCACCAGCGACGGGAGAACAGATACGCAGTATTTT. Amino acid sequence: CATSDGRTDTQYF.

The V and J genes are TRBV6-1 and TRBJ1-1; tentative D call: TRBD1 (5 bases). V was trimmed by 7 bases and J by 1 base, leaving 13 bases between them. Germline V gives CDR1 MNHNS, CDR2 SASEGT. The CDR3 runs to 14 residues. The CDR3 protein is CASIWGMGNTEAFF. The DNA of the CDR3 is TGTGCCAGCATTTGGGGCATGGGGAACACTGAAGCTTTCTTT.

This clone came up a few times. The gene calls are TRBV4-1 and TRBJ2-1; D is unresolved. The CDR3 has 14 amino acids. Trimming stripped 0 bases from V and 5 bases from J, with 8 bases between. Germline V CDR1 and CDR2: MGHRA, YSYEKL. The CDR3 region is CASSQDQGDNEQFF. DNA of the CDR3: TGCGCCAGCAGCCAAGATCAAGGAGACAATGAGCAGTTCTTC.

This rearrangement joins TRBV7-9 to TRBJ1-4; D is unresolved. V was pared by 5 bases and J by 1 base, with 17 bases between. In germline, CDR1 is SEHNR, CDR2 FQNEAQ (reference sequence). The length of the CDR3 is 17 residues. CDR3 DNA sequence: TGTGCCAGCAGCGGAGCCCAAGGATCATTAACTAATGAAAAACTGTTTTTT. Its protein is CASSGAQGSLTNEKLFF.

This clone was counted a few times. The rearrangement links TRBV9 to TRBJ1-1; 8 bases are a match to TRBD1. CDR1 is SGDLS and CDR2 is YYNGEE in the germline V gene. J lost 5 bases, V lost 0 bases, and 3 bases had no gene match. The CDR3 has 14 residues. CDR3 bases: TGTGCCAGCAGCGTAGGACAGGGGTGGACTGAAGCTTTCTTT. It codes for CASSVGQGWTEAFF.

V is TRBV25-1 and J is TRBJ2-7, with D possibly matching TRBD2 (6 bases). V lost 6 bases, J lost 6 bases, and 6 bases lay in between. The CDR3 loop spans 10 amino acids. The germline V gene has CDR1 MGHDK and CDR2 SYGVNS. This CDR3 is CASRGGEQYF. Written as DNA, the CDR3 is TGTGCCAGCAGGGGAGGCGAGCAGTACTTC.

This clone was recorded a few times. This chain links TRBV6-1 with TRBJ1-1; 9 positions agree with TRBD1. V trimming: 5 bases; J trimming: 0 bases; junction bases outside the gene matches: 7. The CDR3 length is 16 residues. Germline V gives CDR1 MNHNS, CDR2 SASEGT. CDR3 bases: TGTGCCAGCAGTCAAGGACAGGGGATTATGAACACTGAAGCTTTCTTT. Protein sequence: CASSQGQGIMNTEAFF.

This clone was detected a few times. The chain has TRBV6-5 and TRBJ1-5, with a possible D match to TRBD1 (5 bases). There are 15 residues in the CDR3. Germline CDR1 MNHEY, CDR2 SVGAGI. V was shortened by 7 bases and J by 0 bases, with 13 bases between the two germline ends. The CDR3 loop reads CASTVTAYSNQPQHF. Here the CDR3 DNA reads TGTGCCAGCACCGTGACAGCCTATAGCAATCAGCCCCAGCATTTT.

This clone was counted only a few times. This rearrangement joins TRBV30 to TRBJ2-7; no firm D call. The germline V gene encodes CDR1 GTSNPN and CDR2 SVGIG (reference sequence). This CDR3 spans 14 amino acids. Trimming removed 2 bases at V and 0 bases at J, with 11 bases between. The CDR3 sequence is CAWSPQFPSYEQYF. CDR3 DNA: TGTGCCTGGAGTCCACAATTCCCCTCCTACGAGCAGTACTTC.

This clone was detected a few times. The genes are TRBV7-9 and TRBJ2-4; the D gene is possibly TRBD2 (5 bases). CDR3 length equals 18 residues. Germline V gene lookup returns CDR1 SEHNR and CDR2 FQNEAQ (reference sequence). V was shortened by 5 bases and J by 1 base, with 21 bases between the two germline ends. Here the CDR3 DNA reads TGTGCCAGCAGCCTCCCCGGAGAAAGGCCGGGGGCCAAAAACATTCAGTACTTC. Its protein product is CASSLPGERPGAKNIQYF.

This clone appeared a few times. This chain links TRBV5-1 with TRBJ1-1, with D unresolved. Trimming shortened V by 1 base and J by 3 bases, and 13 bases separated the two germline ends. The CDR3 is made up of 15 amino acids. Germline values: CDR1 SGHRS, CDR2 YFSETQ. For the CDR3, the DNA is TGCGCCAGCAGCTTGTGGTACACCCCCGACACTGAAGCTTTCTTT. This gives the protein CASSLWYTPDTEAFF.

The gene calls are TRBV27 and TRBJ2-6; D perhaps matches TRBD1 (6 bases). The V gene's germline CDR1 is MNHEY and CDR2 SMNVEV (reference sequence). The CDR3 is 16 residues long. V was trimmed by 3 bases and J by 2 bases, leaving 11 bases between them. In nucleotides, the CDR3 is TGTGCCAGCAGTTTGGCAGGGGTTACTGGGGCCAACGTCCTGACTTTC. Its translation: CASSLAGVTGANVLTF.

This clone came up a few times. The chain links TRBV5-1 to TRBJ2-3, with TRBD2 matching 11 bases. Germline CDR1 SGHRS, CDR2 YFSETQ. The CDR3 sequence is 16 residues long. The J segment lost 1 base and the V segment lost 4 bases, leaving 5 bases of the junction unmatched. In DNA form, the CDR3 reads TGCGCCAGCAGCCGTATGACTAGCGGGGGCACAGATACGCAGTATTTT. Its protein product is CASSRMTSGGTDTQYF.

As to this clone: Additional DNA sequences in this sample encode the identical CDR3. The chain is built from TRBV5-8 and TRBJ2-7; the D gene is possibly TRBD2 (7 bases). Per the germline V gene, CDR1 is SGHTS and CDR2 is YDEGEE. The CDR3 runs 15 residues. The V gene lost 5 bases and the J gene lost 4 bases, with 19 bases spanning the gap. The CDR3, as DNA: TGTGCCAGCAGTACAGCCGGACTAGGACAGTACGAGCAGTACTTC. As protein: CASSTAGLGQYEQYF.

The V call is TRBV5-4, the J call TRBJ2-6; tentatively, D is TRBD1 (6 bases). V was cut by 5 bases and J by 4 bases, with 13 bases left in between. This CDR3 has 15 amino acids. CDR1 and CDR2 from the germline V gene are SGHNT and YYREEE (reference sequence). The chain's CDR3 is CASSSGQTGANVLTF. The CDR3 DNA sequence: TGTGCCAGCAGTTCAGGACAGACAGGGGCCAACGTCCTGACTTTC.

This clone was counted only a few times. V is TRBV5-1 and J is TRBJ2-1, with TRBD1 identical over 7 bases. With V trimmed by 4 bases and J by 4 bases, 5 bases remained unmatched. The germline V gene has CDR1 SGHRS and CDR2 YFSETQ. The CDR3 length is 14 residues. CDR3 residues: CASSTGQAYNEQFF. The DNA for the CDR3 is TGCGCCAGCAGCACCGGACAGGCTTACAATGAGCAGTTCTTC.

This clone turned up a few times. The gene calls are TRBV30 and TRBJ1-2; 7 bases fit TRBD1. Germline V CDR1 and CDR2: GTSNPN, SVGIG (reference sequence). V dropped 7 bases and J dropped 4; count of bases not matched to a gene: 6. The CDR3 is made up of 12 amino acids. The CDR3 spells CAYFTGAYGYTF. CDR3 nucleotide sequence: TGTGCCTACTTTACAGGGGCCTATGGCTACACCTTC.

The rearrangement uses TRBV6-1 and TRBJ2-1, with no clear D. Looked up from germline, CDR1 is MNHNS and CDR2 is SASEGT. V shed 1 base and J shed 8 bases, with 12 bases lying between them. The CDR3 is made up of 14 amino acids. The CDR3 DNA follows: TGTGCCAGCAGTGAAGGGATAGGCGGAGATGAGCAGTTCTTC. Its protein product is CASSEGIGGDEQFF.